Described below is a single T cell receptor (beta chain) sequence and its context. This sample is part of a study of blood T cell repertoires in COVID-19. Overall study: Whether acute or convalescent, the COVID-19 samples came from the United States, Italy and Spain. PBMCs, B-cell-depleted T cells, or T cells were the source of the cDNA or gDNA that made up the material.

The protocol was immunoSEQ multiplex PCR, while the TCRdb copy is restricted to in-frame clones and leaves out a portion. The table records around 320,000 clones, 90% to 95% of them present only once. Living in 25 or so US areas, the participants were between roughly 18 and 90 years of age. A PCR-confirmed or clinician-diagnosed COVID-19 case had contacted exposed participants within 2 weeks of entry. The sequence was obtained from a woman in her 30s who had been exposed to COVID-19. Sequencing was performed on PBMCs or T cells enriched from blood (not recorded which).

For the CDR3, the DNA is TGTGCCAGCAGCCCGAGCGGGGGCGGGGGTGCAGATACGCAGTATTTT. This translates into CASSPSGGGGADTQYF. This chain joins TRBV4-2 and TRBJ2-3; 8 nucleotides match TRBD2. With V trimmed by 4 bases and J by 4 bases, 10 bases remained unmatched. This CDR3 is 16 amino acids long. CDR1 and CDR2 from the germline V gene are LGHNA and YNFKEQ.